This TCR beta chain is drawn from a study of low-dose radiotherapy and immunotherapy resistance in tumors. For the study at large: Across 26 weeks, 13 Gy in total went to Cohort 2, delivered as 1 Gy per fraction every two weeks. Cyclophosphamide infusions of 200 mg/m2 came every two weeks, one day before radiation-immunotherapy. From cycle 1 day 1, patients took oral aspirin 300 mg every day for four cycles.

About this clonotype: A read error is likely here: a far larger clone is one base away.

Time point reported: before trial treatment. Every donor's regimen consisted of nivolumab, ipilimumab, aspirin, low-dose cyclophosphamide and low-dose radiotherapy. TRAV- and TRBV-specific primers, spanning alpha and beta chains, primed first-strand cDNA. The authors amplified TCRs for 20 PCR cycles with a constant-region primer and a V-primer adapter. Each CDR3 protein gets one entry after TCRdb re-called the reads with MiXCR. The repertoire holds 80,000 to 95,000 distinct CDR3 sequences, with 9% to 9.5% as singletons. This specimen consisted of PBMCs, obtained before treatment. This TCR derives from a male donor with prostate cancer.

The CDR3 sequence: CASTPGVREHTRELFF. DNA of the CDR3: TGTGCCAGCACCCCGGGTGTGCGGGAGCACACCAGGGAGCTGTTTTTT. The chain joins TRBV2 to TRBJ2-2, with 7 positions matching TRBD2. The germline V gene has CDR1 SNHLY and CDR2 FYNNEI. The CDR3 is made up of 16 amino acids.